A selection of T cell receptor beta chains follows, all from one sample in a study of untreated major depressive disorder. The method was immunoSEQ multiplex PCR; TCRdb's version includes in-frame clones alone and lacks a portion of them. The sample records tens of thousands of clones, about nine tenths being singletons. The sample taken for sequencing was CD4+ T cells from PBMCs. The origin of the receptors is a woman aged 40 to 50 in good health. Both conserved end residues are part of each CDR3. The D gene is left open where the match is weak. Rows may omit the clone size; those that give it use once, few, many or a size class.

clone_size: NA; v_call: TRBV30; d_call: NA; j_call: TRBJ2-3; cdr3_aa: CAWSGGHIDTQYF; cdr3_nt: TGTGCCTGGAGCGGGGGACACATAGATACGCAGTATTTT
clone_size: NA; v_call: TRBV6-1; d_call: NA; j_call: TRBJ1-4; cdr3_aa: CASSTIGGEREKLFF; cdr3_nt: TGTGCCAGCAGCACCATTGGGGGAGAGCGAGAAAAACTGTTTTTT
clone_size: NA; v_call: TRBV28; d_call: TRBD1; j_call: TRBJ1-5; cdr3_aa: CASSPGQFNQPQHF; cdr3_nt: TGTGCCAGCAGCCCGGGACAGTTTAATCAGCCCCAGCATTTT
clone_size: NA; v_call: TRBV10-3; d_call: TRBD1; j_call: TRBJ1-2; cdr3_aa: CAISESVGQGAGYTF; cdr3_nt: TGTGCCATCAGTGAGTCGGTGGGACAGGGAGCTGGCTACACCTTC
clone_size: NA; v_call: TRBV27; d_call: TRBD1; j_call: TRBJ2-7; cdr3_aa: CASSSLYRGLSYEQYF; cdr3_nt: TGTGCCAGCAGTTCACTATACAGGGGGCTCTCCTACGAGCAGTACTTC
clone_size: NA; v_call: TRBV5-6; d_call: NA; j_call: TRBJ2-6; cdr3_aa: CASSKVGSGANVLTF; cdr3_nt: TGTGCCAGCAGCAAAGTAGGCTCTGGGGCCAACGTCCTGACTTTC
clone_size: NA; v_call: TRBV4-2; d_call: NA; j_call: TRBJ2-5; cdr3_aa: CASSQDPVSRETQYF; cdr3_nt: TGTGCCAGCAGCCAAGATCCAGTGTCTAGGGAGACCCAGTACTTC
clone_size: NA; v_call: TRBV2; d_call: NA; j_call: TRBJ1-1; cdr3_aa: CASSEAGRNTEAFF; cdr3_nt: TGTGCCAGCAGTGAAGCGGGCAGGAACACTGAAGCTTTCTTT
clone_size: NA; v_call: TRBV6-1; d_call: NA; j_call: TRBJ2-6; cdr3_aa: CASRRDSGANVLTF; cdr3_nt: TGTGCCAGCAGACGGGACTCTGGGGCCAACGTCCTGACTTTC
clone_size: NA; v_call: TRBV7-8; d_call: NA; j_call: TRBJ2-2; cdr3_aa: CASSLSQAGELFF; cdr3_nt: TGTGCCAGCAGCTTATCACAAGCCGGGGAGCTGTTTTTT
clone_size: NA; v_call: TRBV15; d_call: NA; j_call: TRBJ1-2; cdr3_aa: CATSRDPGVGYTF; cdr3_nt: TGTGCCACCAGCAGAGATCCAGGGGTGGGCTACACCTTC
clone_size: medium-sized; v_call: TRBV28; d_call: NA; j_call: TRBJ2-5; cdr3_aa: CASKSGGTETQYF; cdr3_nt: TGTGCCAGCAAGAGTGGCGGGACGGAGACCCAGTACTTC
clone_size: NA; v_call: TRBV6-6; d_call: NA; j_call: TRBJ2-3; cdr3_aa: CASRQESTDTQYF; cdr3_nt: TGTGCCAGCCGACAGGAGTCCACAGATACGCAGTATTTT
clone_size: NA; v_call: TRBV19; d_call: NA; j_call: TRBJ1-3; cdr3_aa: CASSTTGDSGNTIYF; cdr3_nt: TGTGCCAGTAGTACGACAGGCGACTCTGGAAACACCATATATTTT
clone_size: NA; v_call: TRBV10-1; d_call: NA; j_call: TRBJ1-1; cdr3_aa: CASSEDNTEAFF; cdr3_nt: TGCGCCAGCAGTGAGGATAACACTGAAGCTTTCTTT
clone_size: NA; v_call: TRBV14; d_call: NA; j_call: TRBJ1-4; cdr3_aa: CASSRRGATNEKLFF; cdr3_nt: TGTGCCAGCAGCCGGCGCGGGGCAACTAATGAAAAACTGTTTTTT
clone_size: NA; v_call: TRBV7-6; d_call: NA; j_call: TRBJ2-3; cdr3_aa: CASSLPGQPSQYF; cdr3_nt: TGTGCCAGCAGCCTTCCTGGACAGCCTAGTCAGTATTTT
clone_size: NA; v_call: TRBV19; d_call: NA; j_call: TRBJ2-7; cdr3_aa: CASRVGDGPAYEQYF; cdr3_nt: TGTGCCAGTAGGGTGGGGGACGGACCAGCCTACGAGCAGTACTTC
clone_size: NA; v_call: TRBV5-1; d_call: NA; j_call: TRBJ1-2; cdr3_aa: CASSLANWGYTF; cdr3_nt: TGCGCCAGCAGCTTGGCCAATTGGGGCTACACCTTC
clone_size: NA; v_call: TRBV27; d_call: NA; j_call: TRBJ1-1; cdr3_aa: CASRYGGMNTEAFF; cdr3_nt: TGTGCCAGCAGGTATGGGGGGATGAACACTGAAGCTTTCTTT
clone_size: NA; v_call: TRBV7-9; d_call: NA; j_call: TRBJ1-3; cdr3_aa: CASSLRDTIYF; cdr3_nt: TGTGCCAGCAGCTTAAGGGACACCATATATTTT
clone_size: NA; v_call: TRBV5-5; d_call: TRBD2; j_call: TRBJ2-1; cdr3_aa: CASSFAGGPRYEQFF; cdr3_nt: TGTGCCAGCAGCTTCGCGGGGGGGCCTAGGTATGAGCAGTTCTTC
clone_size: NA; v_call: TRBV7-2; d_call: NA; j_call: TRBJ2-3; cdr3_aa: CASSQTIIGTQYF; cdr3_nt: TGTGCCAGCAGCCAGACAATTATAGGTACGCAGTATTTT
clone_size: NA; v_call: TRBV6-5; d_call: NA; j_call: TRBJ1-4; cdr3_aa: CASSPTQRHEKLFF; cdr3_nt: TGTGCCAGCAGCCCGACACAAAGGCATGAAAAACTGTTTTTT
clone_size: NA; v_call: TRBV5-1; d_call: NA; j_call: TRBJ1-1; cdr3_aa: CASSPLDNPNTEAFF; cdr3_nt: TGCGCCAGCAGCCCCTTAGACAACCCGAACACTGAAGCTTTCTTT